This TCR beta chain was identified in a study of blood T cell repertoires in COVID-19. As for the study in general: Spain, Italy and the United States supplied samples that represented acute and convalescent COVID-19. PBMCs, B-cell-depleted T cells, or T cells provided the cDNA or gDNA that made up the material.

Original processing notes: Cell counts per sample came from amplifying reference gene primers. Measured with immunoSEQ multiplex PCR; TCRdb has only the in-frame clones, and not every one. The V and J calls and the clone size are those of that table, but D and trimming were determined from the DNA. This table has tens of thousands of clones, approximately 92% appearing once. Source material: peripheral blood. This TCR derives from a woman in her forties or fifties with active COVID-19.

In DNA, the CDR3 is TGTGCCAGCGCCAGCGGGGAAGAGACCCAGTACTTC. Translated: CASASGEETQYF. The chain has TRBV28 and TRBJ2-5, with TRBD2 identical over 7 bases. This CDR3 is built from 12 residues. Germline CDR1 MDHEN, CDR2 SYDVKM. The junction had 3 bases not matched to a gene; V was cut back by 8 bases and J by 3 bases.